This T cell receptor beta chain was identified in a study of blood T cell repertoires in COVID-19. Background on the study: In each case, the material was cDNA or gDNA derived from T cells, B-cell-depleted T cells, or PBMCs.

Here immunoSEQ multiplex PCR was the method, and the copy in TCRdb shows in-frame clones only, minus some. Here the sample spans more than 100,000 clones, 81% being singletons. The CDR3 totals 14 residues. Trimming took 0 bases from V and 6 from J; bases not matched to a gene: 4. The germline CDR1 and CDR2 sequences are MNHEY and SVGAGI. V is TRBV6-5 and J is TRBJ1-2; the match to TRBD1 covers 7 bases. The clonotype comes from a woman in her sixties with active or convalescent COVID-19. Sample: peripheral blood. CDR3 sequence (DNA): TGTGCCAGCAGTTACTCGACAGGGAGGAATGGCTACACCTTC. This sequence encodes CASSYSTGRNGYTF.